The 28 T cell receptor beta chains below come from one sample, sequenced in a study of blood T cell repertoires in COVID-19. Repertoires were generated with immunoSEQ multiplex PCR, while TCRdb's copy carries only in-frame clones and drops some. The sample carries about 72,000 clones, approximately 79% recorded once. Sequencing input: peripheral blood. These receptors were taken from a man aged 60 to 75 with acute or convalescent COVID-19.

V usage is TRBV12-5 and J usage is TRBJ1-5; possibly TRBD1 for D (6 bases). The CDR3 has 15 amino acids. From germline, CDR1 is LGHNT and CDR2 FRNRAP. V was clipped by 6 bases and J by 1 base, with 13 bases between them. The CDR3 coding sequence is TGTGCTAGTGGAAAAGGGACATCGAGCAATCAGCCCCAGCATTTT. Translating gives CASGKGTSSNQPQHF. Full variable domain (rest looked up from reference TRBV12-5 and TRBJ1-5): DARVTQTPRHKVTEMGQEVTMRCQPILGHNTVFWYRQTMMQGLELLAYFRNRAPLDDSGMPKDRFSAEMPDATLATLKIQPSEPRDSAVYFCASGKGTSSNQPQHFGDGTRLSIL.

The chain has TRBV7-6 and TRBJ2-7, with D tentatively TRBD1 (5 bases). The CDR3 length is 14 residues. Trimming cost V 3 bases and J 6 bases, with 15 bases left between them. Germline CDR1 reads SGHVS; CDR2 reads FNYEAQ. The CDR3 loop reads CASSLDTGSSEQYF. The CDR3 DNA reads as TGTGCCAGCAGCTTGGATACAGGAAGCAGCGAGCAGTACTTC.

This chain connects TRBV6-1 to TRBJ1-2; D not certain. CDR1 and CDR2 (germline): MNHNS, SASEGT. Trimming cost V 1 base and J 4 bases, with 10 bases left between them. The CDR3 contains 14 residues. DNA for the CDR3: TGTGCCAGCAGTGAAGGAGACACTTCCTATGGCTACACCTTC. The encoded protein is CASSEGDTSYGYTF.

This chain connects TRBV11-3 to TRBJ2-3, with 7 bases aligning to TRBD1. Losses at the gene ends were 5 bases for V and 0 bases for J; bases not matched to a gene: 2. The CDR3 length is 14 residues. Germline V gene data show CDR1 as SGHNT and CDR2 as YENEEA. The CDR3 protein is CASSMGQSTDTQYF. Here the CDR3 DNA reads TGTGCCAGCAGCATGGGACAGAGCACAGATACGCAGTATTTT.

The chain links TRBV7-9 to TRBJ1-5, with 12 positions matching TRBD1. Germline assignment: CDR1 SEHNR and CDR2 FQNEAQ (reference sequence). The CDR3 sequence is 16 residues long. Unmatched junction bases numbered 9, after V lost 6 bases and J lost 6 bases. The CDR3 sequence: CASSPAGTGGLQPQHF. DNA of the CDR3: TGTGCCAGCAGTCCTGCGGGGACAGGGGGCCTTCAGCCCCAGCATTTT.

The chain is built from TRBV25-1 and TRBJ1-6; 10 bases are a match to TRBD1. V gave up 8 bases and J gave up 3 bases; unmatched junction bases: 4. There are 15 residues in the CDR3. CDR1 and CDR2 from the germline V gene are MGHDK and SYGVNS. CDR3 amino acids: CASRDRGGYNSPLHF. The CDR3 nucleotides are TGTGCCAGCCGGGACAGGGGAGGCTATAATTCACCCCTCCACTTT.

In nucleotides, the CDR3 is TGTGCCAGCAGATTAGCTTCCCAAGAGACCCAGTACTTC. Its translation: CASRLASQETQYF. The J gene is TRBJ2-5, the V gene TRBV6-9; D gene unclear. Trimming cost V 6 bases and J 1 base, with 9 bases left between them. Germline assignment: CDR1 MNHGY and CDR2 SVAAGI. CDR3 size: 13 residues.

The rearrangement joins TRBV4-1 to TRBJ2-5; perhaps TRBD2 as D (5 bases). Trimming left V 4 bases short and J 9 bases short, with 18 bases between. CDR1 is MGHRA, CDR2 YSYEKL, per germline. CDR3 size: 14 residues. The CDR3 bases are TGCGCCAGCAGCCTCGTCGAGAGCGAGGGATCCCAGTACTTC. Its protein product is CASSLVESEGSQYF.

CDR3 loop: CASSPDRGNYGYTF. The CDR3 DNA sequence: TGTGCCAGCAGCCCCGACAGGGGGAACTATGGCTACACCTTC. The rearrangement links TRBV7-7 to TRBJ1-2; TRBD1 matches 9 bases. Trimming cost V 5 bases and J 2 bases; bases outside gene matches: 3. The CDR3 consists of 14 residues. CDR1 and CDR2 from the germline V gene are SSHAT and FNYEAQ (reference sequence).

The chain is built from TRBV29-1 and TRBJ1-2; no clear D. With 5 bases removed from V and 0 bases from J, the gap between germline ends came to 10 bases. The CDR3 spans 13 residues. Germline CDR1 SQVTM, CDR2 ANQGSEA. CDR3 DNA sequence: TGCAGCGTTACCGACGGAGCTAACTATGGCTACACCTTC. Translating gives CSVTDGANYGYTF. Full variable domain (remainder filled in from reference TRBV29-1 and TRBJ1-2): SAVISQKPSRDICQRGTSLTIQCQVDSQVTMMFWYRQQPGQSLTLIATANQGSEATYESGFVIDKFPISRPNLTFSTLTVSNMSPEDSSIYLCSVTDGANYGYTFGSGTRLTVV.

The CDR3 here is CASSGQGPFQPQHF. The CDR3 DNA reads TGTGCCAGCAGCGGACAGGGTCCTTTTCAGCCCCAGCATTTT. The chain has TRBV6-5 and TRBJ1-5; TRBD1 aligns across 8 bases. V shed 6 bases, J shed 6 bases, and the junction held 7 bases outside the gene matches. The CDR3 totals 14 residues. The V gene's germline CDR1 is MNHEY and CDR2 SVGAGI.

This sequence joins TRBV4-1 and TRBJ1-6; TRBD1 is a possible D gene (5 bases). The V end was cut by 4 bases, the J end by 5 bases, with 9 bases between. This CDR3 is 14 amino acids long. CDR1 and CDR2 (germline): MGHRA, YSYEKL. The CDR3 DNA follows: TGCGCCAGCAGCCCGGGGGTGGATAATTCACCCCTCCACTTT. This sequence encodes CASSPGVDNSPLHF.

This clone was seen more than once but under ten times. The chain uses TRBV2 and TRBJ2-1; tentative D call: TRBD2 (6 bases). Germline lookup yields CDR1 SNHLY and CDR2 FYNNEI. V lost 2 bases and J lost 0, with 11 bases in between. CDR3 length equals 16 residues. The DNA of the CDR3 is TGTGCCAGCAGTGAATCGGAGGGGCACTCCTACAATGAGCAGTTCTTC. Translation gives CASSESEGHSYNEQFF.

The chain uses TRBV10-3 and TRBJ1-5, with 8 bases aligning to TRBD1. J gave up 0 bases and V 6 bases, and 4 bases lay outside the gene matches. Germline loops: CDR1 ENHRY, CDR2 SYGVKD. CDR3 length: 15 residues. Here the CDR3 reads CAIRATGDSNQPQHF. In DNA form, the CDR3 reads TGTGCCATCAGAGCGACAGGGGATAGCAATCAGCCCCAGCATTTT.

The rearrangement uses TRBV29-1 and TRBJ2-3; perhaps TRBD1 as D (5 bases). The ends were cut back, 6 bases at V and 2 bases at J, with 15 bases in the middle. The CDR3 has 14 amino acids. The V gene's germline CDR1 is SQVTM and CDR2 ANQGSEA. The CDR3 sequence is CSVALDSLTDTQYF. The CDR3 nucleotides are TGCAGCGTCGCCCTCGACAGCCTCACAGATACGCAGTATTTT.

The gene calls are TRBV5-1 and TRBJ1-2; D not resolved. This CDR3 comprises 14 residues. The V end lost 0 bases, the J end lost 4 bases, and 10 bases lay between the germline ends. The V gene's germline CDR1 is SGHRS and CDR2 YFSETQ. The CDR3 sequence: CASSLASGPYGYTF. The CDR3 DNA reads TGCGCCAGCAGCTTGGCCTCAGGTCCCTATGGCTACACCTTC.

The sample holds one count of this clone. The chain couples TRBV4-2 to TRBJ1-2; 7 bases match TRBD1. With 3 bases clipped from V and 2 bases from J, the junction kept 6 bases outside the gene matches. The CDR3 loop spans 15 amino acids. Germline CDR1 LGHNA, CDR2 YNFKEQ. The CDR3 nucleotides read TGTGCCAGCAGCCAGCCGGGACAGCTAAACTATGGCTACACCTTC. Protein sequence: CASSQPGQLNYGYTF.

The chain is built from TRBV5-1 and TRBJ2-7; D remains unclear. CDR3 length: 12 amino acids. CDR1 SGHRS and CDR2 YFSETQ come from the germline V gene. V lost 0 bases and J lost 1, with 2 bases in between. DNA of the CDR3: TGCGCCAGCAGCTTGGTATCCTACGAGCAGTACTTC. Its protein is CASSLVSYEQYF.

This clone was detected only a few times. V is TRBV23-1 and J is TRBJ1-2; D possibly corresponds to TRBD1 (6 bases). TRBV23-1 is given ORF status, its function remaining uncertain. The CDR3 runs to 16 residues. V dropped 0 bases and J dropped 4 bases, with 15 bases sitting between them. CDR3 amino acids: CASSQSQPRQAYGYTF. CDR3 coding DNA: TGCGCCAGCAGTCAATCCCAACCTCGACAGGCCTATGGCTACACCTTC.

The chain links TRBV4-3 to TRBJ2-7; maybe TRBD2 (7 bases). Trimming removed 1 base from V and 2 bases from J, with 15 bases in between. CDR1 is LGHNA, CDR2 YSLEER, per germline. The CDR3 runs 16 residues. The CDR3 reads CASSQGEGGPTYEQYF. The CDR3 nucleotides are TGCGCCAGCAGCCAAGGGGAGGGGGGTCCAACCTACGAGCAGTACTTC.

This rearrangement joins TRBV5-1 to TRBJ1-4, with a possible D match to TRBD1 (6 bases). In germline, CDR1 is SGHRS, CDR2 YFSETQ. V gave up 4 bases and J gave up 4 bases, with 14 bases separating them. The CDR3 has 15 residues. CDR3 region: CASSGTGTINEKLFF. DNA for the CDR3: TGCGCCAGCAGCGGAACCGGGACAATTAATGAAAAACTGTTTTTT.

V and J are TRBV11-2 and TRBJ1-6; 8 bases agree with TRBD1. CDR1 SGHAT and CDR2 FQNNGV come from the germline V gene. The CDR3 sequence is 15 residues long. The junction had 4 bases not matched to a gene; V was cut back by 1 base and J by 8 bases. CDR3 residues: CASSLGTGRDSPLHF. In DNA, the CDR3 is TGTGCCAGCAGCTTAGGGACAGGGAGGGATTCACCCCTCCACTTT. The full variable domain, in which reference TRBV11-2 and TRBJ1-6 provide the parts outside the CDR3, is EAGVAQSPRYKIIEKRQSVAFWCNPISGHATLYWYQQILGQGPKLLIQFQNNGVVDDSQLPKDRFSAERLKGVDSTLKIQPAKLEDSAVYLCASSLGTGRDSPLHFGNGTRLTVT.

This clone was found once. V usage is TRBV9 and J usage is TRBJ2-5; no clear D gene. In germline, CDR1 is SGDLS, CDR2 YYNGEE. The CDR3 has 14 residues. Trimming shortened V by 2 bases and J by 4 bases, and 12 bases separated the two germline ends. The CDR3: CASSVQLNSETQYF. CDR3 DNA: TGTGCCAGCAGCGTTCAACTCAACTCAGAGACCCAGTACTTC.

V is TRBV4-2 and J is TRBJ1-6, with 7 bases aligning to TRBD1. The V gene's germline CDR1 is LGHNA and CDR2 YNFKEQ. Trimming took 4 bases from V and 7 from J; bases not matched to a gene: 10. This CDR3 is 16 amino acids long. As DNA, the CDR3 is TGTGCCAGCAGCCCTACTACAGGGGTAGGGAATTCACCCCTCCACTTT. Translation gives CASSPTTGVGNSPLHF.

This sequence joins TRBV5-1 and TRBJ1-4; 7 bases line up with TRBD1. Germline CDR1 and CDR2: SGHRS and YFSETQ. Unmatched junction bases numbered 9, after V lost 2 bases and J lost 5 bases. CDR3 size: 16 residues. CDR3 amino acids: CASSLEGQGGNEKLFF. The CDR3 DNA reads TGCGCCAGCAGCTTAGAGGGCCAGGGGGGAAATGAAAAACTGTTTTTT.

DNA of the CDR3: TGTGCCAGCAGCCCGGACAGGGTGTTGAACGAGCAGTACGTC. Translated: CASSPDRVLNEQYV. The gene calls are TRBV7-2 and TRBJ2-7; 8 bases match TRBD1. The germline V gene has CDR1 SGHTA and CDR2 FQGNSA. The length of the CDR3 is 14 residues. J was trimmed by 5 bases and V by 5 bases; bases with no gene match: 8.

V gene TRBV6-5 combines with J gene TRBJ2-2; D call uncertain. This CDR3 region has 13 residues. The germline V gene encodes CDR1 MNHEY and CDR2 SVGAGI. Trimming left V 6 bases short and J 2 bases short, with 7 bases between. CDR3 sequence (DNA): TGTGCCAGCAGACAGTTCAACACCGGGGAGCTGTTTTTT. Translation gives CASRQFNTGELFF.

V is TRBV6-5 and J is TRBJ2-3; 11 positions match TRBD2. There are 15 residues in the CDR3. Germline trimming cut 5 bases from V and 4 bases from J; bases unmatched to any gene: 5. Germline V CDR1 and CDR2: MNHEY, SVGAGI. DNA of the CDR3: TGTGCCAGCAGTCTAACTAGCGGGGGTGCAGATACGCAGTATTTT. The encoded protein is CASSLTSGGADTQYF.